What follows are 2 T cell receptor beta chains derived from one specimen sequenced in a study of CD8+CD57+ T cells in acquired aplastic anemia. According to the study, genomic DNA was the template for TCR beta VDJ and CDR3 profiling. TCRdb reanalysed the reads using MiXCR and keeps one entry per CDR3 protein. The repertoire holds around 290,000 distinct CDR3 sequences, under 60% seen once, with roughly 1.3% in the top ten. All patients picked for sequencing had shown, by flow cytometry, an expansion of CD8+CD57+ cells. Source material: sorted CD4+, CD8+, or CD8+CD57+ T cells (not recorded which) from PBMCs. The receptor source for this set is a human donor with aplastic anemia.

The rearrangement joins TRBV20-1 to TRBJ2-7, with D maybe TRBD1 (7 bases). Germline V gene lookup returns CDR1 DFQATT and CDR2 SNEGSKA (reference sequence). The CDR3 runs to 13 residues. Between the trimmed V and J ends, which lost 3 bases and 4 bases, there was a span of 13 bases. CDR3 sequence reads: CSARRRGQYEQYF. Here the CDR3 DNA reads TGCAGTGCTAGGCGGAGGGGGCAGTACGAGCAGTACTTC.

The table lists this clonotype with a few counts. The chain links TRBV2 to TRBJ2-7; 8 nucleotides align to TRBD1. CDR1 is SNHLY and CDR2 is FYNNEI in the germline V gene. The trim removed 6 bases at V and 5 bases at J, leaving 6 bases unmatched. The CDR3 has 13 amino acids. The CDR3 nucleotides read TGTGCCAGCAGCTTGACAGGGGATGACGAGCAGTACTTC. The encoded protein is CASSLTGDDEQYF.